The present T cell receptor (beta chain) was sequenced within a study of CD8+CD57+ T cells in acquired aplastic anemia. In the study overall: The mean DNA yield obtained from sorted CD4+ and CD8+ cells came to roughly 3.4 ug. Study results and limitations: Common to patients and controls were 25 to 30 CD8+ CDR3 sequences.

Germline-derived CDR1 and CDR2 are DFQATT and SNEGSKA (reference sequence). V lost 5 bases and J 2 bases, leaving 17 bases between the germline ends. The CDR3 loop spans 15 amino acids. CD8+CD57+ cell expansion had been shown by flow cytometry in patients chosen for sequencing. Genomic DNA constituted the template upon which TCR beta VDJ and CDR3 profiling was performed. TCRdb ran MiXCR on the reads and lists one entry per CDR3 protein. The table has fewer than 200,000 distinct CDR3 sequences, around half seen once. Regarding this clonotype: The antigen is undetermined. It may be a read error: a sequence one base away is much more abundant.

The chain joins TRBV20-1 to TRBJ2-3; weak D call: TRBD2 (5 bases). Source material: sorted CD4+, CD8+, or CD8+CD57+ T cells (not recorded which) from PBMCs. This clonotype originated in a human donor with aplastic anemia. The CDR3 protein is CSALYPRGPTDTQYF. CDR3 sequence (DNA): TGCAGTGCTTTGTACCCACGAGGGCCCACAGATACGCAGTATTTT.